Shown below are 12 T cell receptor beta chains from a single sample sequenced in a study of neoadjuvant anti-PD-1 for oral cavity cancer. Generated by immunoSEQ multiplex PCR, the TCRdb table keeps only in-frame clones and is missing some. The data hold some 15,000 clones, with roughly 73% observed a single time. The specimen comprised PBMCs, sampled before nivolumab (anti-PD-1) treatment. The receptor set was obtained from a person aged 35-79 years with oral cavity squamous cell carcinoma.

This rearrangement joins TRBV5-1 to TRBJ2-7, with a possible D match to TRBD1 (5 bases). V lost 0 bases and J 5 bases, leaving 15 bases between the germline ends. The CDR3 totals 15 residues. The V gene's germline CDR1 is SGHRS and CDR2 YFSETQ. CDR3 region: CASSLADSAQNEQYF. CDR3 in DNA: TGCGCCAGCAGCTTGGCCGACAGCGCGCAAAACGAGCAGTACTTC.

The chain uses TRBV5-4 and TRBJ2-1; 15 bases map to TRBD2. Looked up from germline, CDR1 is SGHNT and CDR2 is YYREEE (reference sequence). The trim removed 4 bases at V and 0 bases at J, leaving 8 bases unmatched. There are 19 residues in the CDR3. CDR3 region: CASSKGLAGGSLSYNEQFF. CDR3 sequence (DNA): TGTGCCAGCAGCAAGGGACTAGCGGGGGGATCCCTCTCCTACAATGAGCAGTTCTTC.

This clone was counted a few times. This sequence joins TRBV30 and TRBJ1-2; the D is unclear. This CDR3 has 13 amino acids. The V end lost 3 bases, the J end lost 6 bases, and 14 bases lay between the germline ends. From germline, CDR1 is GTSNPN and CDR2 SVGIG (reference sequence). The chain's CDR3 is CAWRVLGVNGYTF. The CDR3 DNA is TGTGCCTGGAGAGTTCTGGGAGTGAATGGCTACACCTTC.

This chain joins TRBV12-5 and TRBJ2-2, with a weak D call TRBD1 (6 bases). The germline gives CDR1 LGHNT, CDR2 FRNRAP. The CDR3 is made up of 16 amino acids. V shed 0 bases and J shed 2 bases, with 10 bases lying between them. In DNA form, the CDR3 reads TGTGCTAGTGGTTTGGTATCAGGGGCAAACACCGGGGAGCTGTTTTTT. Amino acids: CASGLVSGANTGELFF.

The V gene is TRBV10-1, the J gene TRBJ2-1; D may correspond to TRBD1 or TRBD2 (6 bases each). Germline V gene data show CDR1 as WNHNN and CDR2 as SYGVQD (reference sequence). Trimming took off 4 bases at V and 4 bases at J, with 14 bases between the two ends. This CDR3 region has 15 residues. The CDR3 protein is CASSARQGTYNEQFF. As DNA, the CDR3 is TGCGCCAGCAGTGCCAGGCAGGGGACTTACAATGAGCAGTTCTTC.

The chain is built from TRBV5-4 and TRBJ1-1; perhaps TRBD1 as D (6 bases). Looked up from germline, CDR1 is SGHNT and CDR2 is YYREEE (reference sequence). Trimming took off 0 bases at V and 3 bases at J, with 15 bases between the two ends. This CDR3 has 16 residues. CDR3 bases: TGTGCCAGCAGCTTGGCCAGTACAGGGTATCACACTGAAGCTTTCTTT. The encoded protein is CASSLASTGYHTEAFF. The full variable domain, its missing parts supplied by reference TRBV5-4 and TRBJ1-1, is ETGVTQSPTHLIKTRGQQVTLRCSSQSGHNTVSWYQQALGQGPQFIFQYYREEENGRGNFPPRFSGLQFPNYSSELNVNALELDDSALYLCASSLASTGYHTEAFFGQGTRLTVV.

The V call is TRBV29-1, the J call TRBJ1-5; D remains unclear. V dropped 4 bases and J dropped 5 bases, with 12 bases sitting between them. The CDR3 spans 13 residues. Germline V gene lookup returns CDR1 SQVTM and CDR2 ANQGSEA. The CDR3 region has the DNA TGCAGCGTTGGAGCACAGAAATATCAGCCCCAGCATTTT. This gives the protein CSVGAQKYQPQHF.

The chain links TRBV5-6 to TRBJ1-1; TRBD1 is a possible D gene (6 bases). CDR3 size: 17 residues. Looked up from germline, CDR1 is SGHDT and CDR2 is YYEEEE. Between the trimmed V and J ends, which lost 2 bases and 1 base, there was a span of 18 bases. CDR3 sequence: CASSLSWEGDTNTEAFF. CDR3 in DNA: TGTGCCAGCAGCTTATCTTGGGAGGGGGACACGAACACTGAAGCTTTCTTT.

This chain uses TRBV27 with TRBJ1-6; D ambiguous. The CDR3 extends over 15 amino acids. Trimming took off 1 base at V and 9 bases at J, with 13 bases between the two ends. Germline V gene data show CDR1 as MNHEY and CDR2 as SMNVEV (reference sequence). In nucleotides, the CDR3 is TGTGCCAGCAGTTTATGGTTCCAGGCAGGTTCACCCCTCCACTTT. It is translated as CASSLWFQAGSPLHF.

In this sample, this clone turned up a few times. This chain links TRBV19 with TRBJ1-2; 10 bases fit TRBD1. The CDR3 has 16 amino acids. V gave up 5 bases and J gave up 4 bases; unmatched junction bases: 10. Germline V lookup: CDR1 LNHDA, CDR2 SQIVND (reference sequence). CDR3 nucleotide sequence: TGTGCCAGTAGTGTACAACCGGGACAGGGGTTCTATGGCTACACCTTC. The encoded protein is CASSVQPGQGFYGYTF.

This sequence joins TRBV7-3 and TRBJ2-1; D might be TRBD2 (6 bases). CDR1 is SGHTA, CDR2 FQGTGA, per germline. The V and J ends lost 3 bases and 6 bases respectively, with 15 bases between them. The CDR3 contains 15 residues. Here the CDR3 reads CASSFGGSPGNEQFF. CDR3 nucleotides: TGTGCCAGCAGCTTTGGGGGGAGCCCAGGCAATGAGCAGTTCTTC.

The CDR3 loop is CASSENYGYTF. The CDR3 nucleotides read TGTGCCAGCAGTGAGAACTATGGCTACACCTTC. The rearrangement links TRBV6-1 to TRBJ1-2; no definite D call. The CDR3 is 11 amino acids. V shed 3 bases and J shed 2 bases, with 1 base lying between them. Germline CDR1 and CDR2: MNHNS and SASEGT.